The 30 T cell receptor beta chains given below trace back to one sample, sequenced in a study of OX40 agonist ivuxolimab in advanced cancers. Sequencing used immunoSEQ multiplex PCR; TCRdb keeps in-frame clones, though not all of them. The table records around 66,000 clones, 86% of them present only once. Sequenced here: CD4+ or CD8+ T cells sorted from blood, sampled in a trial of the OX40 agonist ivuxolimab. These receptors all stem from an adult with an advanced solid tumor such as melanoma, head and neck, liver or kidney cancer.

This chain joins TRBV5-1 and TRBJ2-7, with 8 bases identical to TRBD1. This CDR3 is 16 amino acids long. CDR1 is SGHRS, CDR2 YFSETQ, per germline. The ends lost 0 bases at V and 1 base at J; junction bases unmatched: 6. CDR3: CASSLGAGGLSYEQYF. CDR3 sequence (DNA): TGCGCCAGCAGCTTGGGGGCAGGGGGCCTTTCCTACGAGCAGTACTTC.

The genes are TRBV4-1 and TRBJ2-7; either TRBD1 or TRBD2 may supply D (5 bases each). The CDR3 is 18 amino acids. From germline, CDR1 is MGHRA and CDR2 YSYEKL. Trimming shortened V by 4 bases and J by 0 bases, and 22 bases separated the two germline ends. The CDR3 sequence: CASSLQPSPGPPSYEQYF. CDR3 sequence (DNA): TGCGCCAGCAGCCTACAACCATCCCCGGGACCCCCCTCCTACGAGCAGTACTTC.

V and J are TRBV2 and TRBJ2-5; D is unresolved. The CDR3 covers 14 residues. V was cut by 8 bases and J by 5 bases, with 18 bases left in between. CDR1 and CDR2 from the germline V gene are SNHLY and FYNNEI. The CDR3 spells CASVQMSGGETQYF. The DNA of the CDR3 is TGTGCCAGCGTACAAATGTCGGGTGGGGAGACCCAGTACTTC.

This clone was seen a few times. The CDR3 loop reads CASSPEGRGTEAFF. In DNA, the CDR3 is TGTGCCAGCAGCCCCGAAGGGCGGGGCACTGAAGCTTTCTTT. This chain connects TRBV11-2 to TRBJ1-1; D uncertain. CDR3 length: 14 amino acids. CDR1 and CDR2 from the germline V gene are SGHAT and FQNNGV. The V and J ends lost 5 bases and 4 bases respectively, with 14 bases between them.

This chain connects TRBV11-3 to TRBJ1-1; D is ambiguous. CDR1 and CDR2 from the germline V gene are SGHNT and YENEEA. CDR3 length: 15 amino acids. V was pared by 7 bases and J by 1 base, with 16 bases between. For the CDR3, the DNA is TGTGCCAGCACCCACTCGGGTGCGGAGAACACTGAAGCTTTCTTT. This gives the protein CASTHSGAENTEAFF.

The rearrangement joins TRBV9 to TRBJ1-6; 7 bases are shared with TRBD1. CDR1 is SGDLS and CDR2 is YYNGEE in the germline V gene. V shed 4 bases, J shed 6 bases, and the junction held 7 bases outside the gene matches. The CDR3 is 15 residues long. The CDR3 reads CASSPEGQFNSPLHF. The CDR3 bases are TGTGCCAGCAGCCCAGAGGGACAGTTTAATTCACCCCTCCACTTT.

The rearrangement uses TRBV7-6 and TRBJ1-2, with 7 bases aligning to TRBD1. Germline CDR1 reads SGHVS; CDR2 reads FNYEAQ. The CDR3 runs to 13 residues. After removal of 5 bases from V and 6 bases from J, the junction contained 6 bases not matched to a gene. The CDR3 DNA is TGTGCCAGCAGCCGAAGACAGGGCGATGGCTACACCTTC. Translated: CASSRRQGDGYTF.

The chain recombines TRBV11-2 with TRBJ2-5; tentative D call: TRBD2 (7 bases). The CDR3 has 15 residues. V dropped 5 bases and J dropped 2 bases, with 15 bases sitting between them. The germline V gene encodes CDR1 SGHAT and CDR2 FQNNGV. CDR3: CASSLTGGHQETQYF. The CDR3 region has the DNA TGTGCCAGCAGCCTAACCGGGGGGCATCAAGAGACCCAGTACTTC.

Note on this clone: The sample carries other DNA sequences with the same CDR3. J is TRBJ1-1 and V is TRBV2; possible D gene TRBD1, 5 bases. Between the trimmed V and J ends, which lost 6 bases and 1 base, there was a span of 9 bases. The CDR3 length is 13 residues. Germline CDR1 SNHLY, CDR2 FYNNEI. The CDR3 here is CASSRDRNTEAFF. CDR3 DNA sequence: TGTGCCAGCAGCCGCGACAGGAACACTGAAGCTTTCTTT.

The CDR3: CASSLGSTEAFF. The CDR3 coding sequence is TGCGCCAGCAGCTTAGGTAGCACTGAAGCTTTCTTT. The chain recombines TRBV5-1 with TRBJ1-1; D is undetermined. This CDR3 spans 12 amino acids. V gave up 2 bases and J gave up 4 bases, with 6 bases separating them. Germline values: CDR1 SGHRS, CDR2 YFSETQ.

The rearrangement links TRBV11-3 to TRBJ1-2, with a tentative D call TRBD1 (6 bases). This CDR3 spans 12 amino acids. V lost 0 bases to trimming and J lost 12 bases, with 11 bases between them. Germline CDR1 and CDR2: SGHNT and YENEEA. CDR3 in DNA: TGTGCCAGCAGCTTAGATGGGGGGCCCCACACCTTC. Translating gives CASSLDGGPHTF.

Here the CDR3 reads CASTRLASDEQYF. CDR3 nucleotides: TGTGCCAGCACCCGACTAGCATCCGACGAGCAGTACTTC. V is TRBV9 and J is TRBJ2-7; 7 bases map to TRBD2. The CDR3 loop spans 13 amino acids. Trimming at V came to 6 bases and at J to 5 bases, leaving 8 bases not matched to a gene. Germline CDR1 is SGDLS and CDR2 is YYNGEE.

The chain combines TRBV2 with TRBJ1-2; no reliable D call. CDR1 SNHLY and CDR2 FYNNEI come from the germline V gene. The V and J ends lost 4 bases and 7 bases respectively, with 13 bases between them. This CDR3 has 13 amino acids. For the CDR3, the DNA is TGTGCCAGCAGTGCCCAAATTAGCATTGGCTACACCTTC. Its translation: CASSAQISIGYTF.

CDR3 residues: CACHRSVTSYEQYF. The DNA for the CDR3 is TGTGCCTGCCACAGGAGCGTGACCTCCTACGAGCAGTACTTC. The chain has TRBV6-5 and TRBJ2-7; possible D gene TRBD1, 5 bases. Trimming shortened V by 11 bases and J by 0 bases, and 17 bases separated the two germline ends. In germline, CDR1 is MNHEY, CDR2 SVGAGI. The CDR3 totals 14 residues.

J is TRBJ2-5 and V is TRBV28; weak D call: TRBD1 (6 bases). CDR3 length equals 15 residues. Trimming removed 5 bases at V and 0 bases at J, with 13 bases between. Germline loops: CDR1 MDHEN, CDR2 SYDVKM. CDR3 DNA: TGTGCCAGCAGTATACTCAGGGGAGACCAAGAGACCCAGTACTTC. Protein sequence: CASSILRGDQETQYF.

The chain has TRBV18 and TRBJ2-5, with D hard to call. V was pared by 3 bases and J by 5 bases, with 10 bases between. Looked up from germline, CDR1 is KGHSH and CDR2 is LQKENI. This CDR3 spans 13 amino acids. The DNA for the CDR3 is TGTGCCAGCTCACCGATTGCCGGGGAGACCCAGTACTTC. It specifies CASSPIAGETQYF.

J is TRBJ2-7 and V is TRBV2; D is possibly TRBD1 or TRBD2 (5 bases each). V lost 5 bases to trimming and J lost 4 bases, with 12 bases between them. The CDR3 covers 13 residues. In germline, CDR1 is SNHLY, CDR2 FYNNEI. The DNA of the CDR3 is TGTGCCAGCAGTTTCGGGGCAACTTACGAGCAGTACTTC. Amino acids: CASSFGATYEQYF.

The rearrangement uses TRBV19 and TRBJ2-7; D gene uncertain. Germline V gene sequence: CDR1 LNHDA, CDR2 SQIVND (reference sequence). V was trimmed by 2 bases and J by 5 bases, leaving 10 bases between them. The length of the CDR3 is 13 residues. CDR3 region: CASSISKQNEQYF. For the CDR3, the DNA is TGTGCCAGTAGTATATCAAAACAGAACGAGCAGTACTTC.

Only one count was recorded for this clone. The genes are TRBV7-6 and TRBJ2-3, with TRBD2 matching 16 bases. The CDR3 is 18 residues long. The J segment lost 2 bases and the V segment lost 5 bases, leaving 7 bases of the junction unmatched. Germline V CDR1 and CDR2: SGHVS, FNYEAQ. The DNA for the CDR3 is TGTGCCAGCAGCCCGGGGACTAGCGGGAGGGTGCTCACAGATACGCAGTATTTT. It yields the protein CASSPGTSGRVLTDTQYF.

The chain couples TRBV2 to TRBJ1-4; D perhaps matches TRBD1 (5 bases). CDR3 size: 13 residues. The germline CDR1 and CDR2 sequences are SNHLY and FYNNEI. With 4 bases removed from V and 8 bases from J, the gap between germline ends came to 11 bases. Here the CDR3 reads CASSAGTEEKLFF. The CDR3 DNA sequence: TGTGCCAGCAGTGCCGGGACGGAGGAAAAACTGTTTTTT.

J is TRBJ2-7 and V is TRBV27; no clear D gene. CDR3 length: 13 residues. Germline CDR1 reads MNHEY; CDR2 reads SMNVEV (reference sequence). V lost 6 bases and J lost 3, with 12 bases in between. The CDR3 sequence is CASSRYRHYEQYF. CDR3 nucleotides: TGTGCCAGCAGCCGTTATAGGCACTACGAGCAGTACTTC.

The rearrangement uses TRBV5-1 and TRBJ1-1; 11 bases fit TRBD1. Germline trimming cut 0 bases from V and 6 bases from J; bases unmatched to any gene: 1. The CDR3 is made up of 14 amino acids. Germline lookup yields CDR1 SGHRS and CDR2 YFSETQ. CDR3 coding DNA: TGCGCCAGCAGCTTGGGGGACAGGGGGTCTGAAGCTTTCTTT. Residues: CASSLGDRGSEAFF.

This chain links TRBV7-9 with TRBJ1-6; D possibly corresponds to TRBD1 (5 bases). V was shortened by 5 bases and J by 10 bases, with 15 bases between the two germline ends. The CDR3 loop spans 14 amino acids. CDR1 is SEHNR and CDR2 is FQNEAQ in the germline V gene (reference sequence). This chain's CDR3 is CASSQNGGVSPLHF. DNA of the CDR3: TGTGCCAGCAGCCAAAACGGGGGGGTCTCACCCCTCCACTTT.

The gene calls are TRBV5-1 and TRBJ2-7, with D hard to call. Looked up from germline, CDR1 is SGHRS and CDR2 is YFSETQ. The CDR3 extends over 14 amino acids. V lost 2 bases, J lost 0 bases, and 9 bases lay in between. CDR3 loop: CASSLALHSYEQYF. As DNA, the CDR3 is TGCGCCAGCAGCTTAGCCTTACACTCCTACGAGCAGTACTTC.

The chain uses TRBV7-2 and TRBJ2-1, with 7 bases fitting TRBD2. This CDR3 spans 15 amino acids. CDR1 and CDR2 from the germline V gene are SGHTA and FQGNSA. J was trimmed by 7 bases and V by 5 bases; bases with no gene match: 11. In DNA, the CDR3 is TGTGCCAGCAGCCCTAGGGGAGGGAGAGAGAATGAGCAGTTCTTC. Protein product: CASSPRGGRENEQFF. The complete variable domain, with remaining parts taken from reference TRBV7-2 and TRBJ2-1, reads GAGVSQSPSNKVTEKGKDVELRCDPISGHTALYWYRQSLGQGLEFLIYFQGNSAPDKSGLPSDRFSAERTGGSVSTLTIQRTQQEDSAVYLCASSPRGGRENEQFFGPGTRLTVL.

The chain carries TRBV5-1 and TRBJ2-1, with D uncertain. Germline lookup yields CDR1 SGHRS and CDR2 YFSETQ. V was cut by 0 bases and J by 0 bases, with 10 bases left in between. This CDR3 is built from 16 residues. The CDR3 spells CASSLASFNSYNEQFF. Here the CDR3 DNA reads TGCGCCAGCAGCTTGGCCAGCTTTAACTCCTACAATGAGCAGTTCTTC.

V and J are TRBV10-1 and TRBJ2-5; D remains ambiguous. Germline V CDR1 and CDR2: WNHNN, SYGVQD (reference sequence). The CDR3 is 13 residues long. V was clipped by 3 bases and J by 5 bases, with 10 bases between them. The CDR3 here is CASSERLAETQYF. CDR3 bases: TGCGCCAGCAGTGAAAGGCTGGCGGAGACCCAGTACTTC.

V usage is TRBV18 and J usage is TRBJ1-2; TRBD1 aligns across 8 bases. Germline trimming cut 3 bases from V and 5 bases from J; bases unmatched to any gene: 11. Per germline, CDR1 KGHSH and CDR2 LQKENI. The CDR3 totals 16 residues. The CDR3 nucleotides are TGTGCCAGCTCACCGTTAGACGGACAGGGAGCATATGGCTACACCTTC. Translated, it gives CASSPLDGQGAYGYTF.

The gene calls are TRBV9 and TRBJ2-5; TRBD2 agrees at 10 bases. The length of the CDR3 is 16 residues. Germline lookup yields CDR1 SGDLS and CDR2 YYNGEE. Losses at the gene ends were 0 bases for V and 5 bases for J; bases not matched to a gene: 7. This CDR3 reads CASSVGSSGSRETQYF. The CDR3 DNA reads as TGTGCCAGCAGCGTAGGGTCTAGCGGGAGTAGGGAGACCCAGTACTTC.

The rearrangement joins TRBV19 to TRBJ1-1; D not certain. Germline V gene lookup returns CDR1 LNHDA and CDR2 SQIVND (reference sequence). With 2 bases removed from V and 5 bases from J, the gap between germline ends came to 12 bases. This CDR3 has 14 amino acids. This chain's CDR3 is CASSITWERTEAFF. DNA for the CDR3: TGTGCCAGTAGTATAACCTGGGAAAGGACTGAAGCTTTCTTT.